A selection of T cell receptor beta chains follows, all from one sample in a study of lung T cells in sarcoidosis with Löfgren's syndrome. TCRdb recomputed calls from the reads with MiXCR, one row per CDR3 protein. In the table there are some 18,000 distinct CDR3 sequences, roughly 20% of which are singletons. Sequenced input: CD4+ T cells from PBMCs. These receptors came from a human donor with sarcoidosis (Löfgren's syndrome or another form), or a control subject (not recorded which). Both conserved end residues are part of each CDR3. The D gene is left open where the match is weak. Size is omitted from some rows. Given values are once, few, many or a class for expanded clones.

TRBJ2-7	many	-	TRBV11-2	15	CASSPSRAASYEQYF	TGTGCCAGCAGCCCGAGCCGAGCGGCCTCCTACGAGCAGTACTTC
TRBJ2-7	many	TRBD1	TRBV15	15	CATSDRTGLSYEQYF	TGTGCCACCAGCGATAGGACAGGACTCTCCTACGAGCAGTACTTC
TRBJ1-5	-	-	TRBV28	19	CASRVHGGSRQRSKQPQHF	TGTGCCAGCAGAGTTCATGGAGGGTCGAGGCAGCGTAGCAAGCAGCCCCAGCATTTT
TRBJ1-5	many	-	TRBV28	17	CASSLGGWGSENQPQHF	TGTGCCAGCAGTTTAGGGGGATGGGGGTCGGAAAATCAGCCCCAGCATTTT
TRBJ2-1	medium-sized	-	TRBV6-1	15	CASSEAWPPNNEQFF	TGTGCCAGCAGTGAAGCGTGGCCACCCAACAATGAGCAGTTCTTC
TRBJ1-1	medium-sized	TRBD1	TRBV6-1	15	CASRLTGGENTEAFF	TGTGCCAGCAGATTAACAGGGGGAGAGAACACTGAAGCTTTCTTT
TRBJ2-1	many	-	TRBV20-1	15	CSARDRRGFYNEQFF	TGCAGTGCTAGAGATCGCAGGGGCTTCTACAATGAGCAGTTCTTC
TRBJ2-1	few	TRBD2	TRBV11-2	13	CASSLAGGPEQFF	TGTGCCAGCAGCTTAGCGGGAGGCCCTGAGCAGTTCTTC
TRBJ1-5	-	-	TRBV12-3/TRBV12-4	15	CASTGDTAENQPQHF	TGTGCCAGCACCGGGGACACCGCGGAGAATCAGCCCCAGCATTTT
TRBJ1-1	many	-	TRBV5-1	15	CASSAGGGENTEAFF	TGCGCCAGCAGCGCTGGGGGGGGGGAGAACACTGAAGCTTTCTTT
TRBJ1-1	many	-	TRBV30	13	CAWLWRGGTEAFF	TGTGCCTGGCTTTGGCGGGGGGGCACTGAAGCTTTCTTT
TRBJ1-5	many	TRBD1	TRBV27	18	CASSLSGQGWASNQPQHF	TGTGCCAGCAGTTTATCCGGACAGGGGTGGGCTAGCAATCAGCCCCAGCATTTT
TRBJ2-3	medium-sized	-	TRBV6-6	14	CASSYTRVADTQYF	TGTGCCAGCAGTTACACCCGAGTAGCAGATACGCAGTATTTT
TRBJ2-2	many	-	TRBV28	16	CASSPTRKFSPGELFF	TGTGCCAGCAGTCCCACTCGGAAATTCTCACCCGGGGAGCTGTTTTTT
TRBJ2-7	few	TRBD2	TRBV2	18	CASRRTSGRIPSSYEQYF	TGTGCCAGCAGACGGACTAGCGGGAGGATCCCAAGCTCCTACGAGCAGTACTTC
TRBJ2-3	medium-sized	TRBD2	TRBV27	15	CASKRTGLGSDTQYF	TGTGCCAGCAAAAGAACGGGACTAGGTTCGGATACGCAGTATTTT
TRBJ2-5	many	-	TRBV11-3	14	CASSGGGNQETQYF	TGTGCCAGCAGCGGAGGGGGGAACCAAGAGACCCAGTACTTC
TRBJ2-4	many	-	TRBV28	15	CASSFSDVAKNIQYF	TGTGCCAGCAGTTTCTCGGATGTAGCCAAAAACATTCAGTACTTC
TRBJ1-2	-	TRBD1	TRBV29-1	14	CSVGDTGTGHGYTF	TGCAGCGTTGGAGATACGGGGACAGGGCATGGCTACACCTTC
TRBJ2-3	once	TRBD2	TRBV6-1	17	CASKELAGGERTDTRYF	TGTGCCAGCAAAGAGCTAGCGGGAGGTGAGAGGACAGATACGCGGTATTTT
TRBJ2-1	medium-sized	-	TRBV6-1	13	CALHDPIYNEQFF	TGTGCGCTGCATGACCCCATTTACAATGAGCAGTTCTTC
TRBJ2-1	many	-	TRBV30	15	CAWSPGQGMNSEQFF	TGTGCCTGGAGCCCCGGTCAAGGGATGAACAGTGAGCAGTTCTTC
TRBJ2-5	medium-sized	TRBD2	TRBV20-1	15	CSALTSGGFGETQYF	TGCAGTGCCCTGACTAGCGGGGGATTCGGAGAGACCCAGTACTTC
TRBJ2-7	many	-	TRBV6-1	14	CASRPRGTNYEQYF	TGTGCCAGCAGACCCCGGGGCACCAACTACGAGCAGTACTTC
TRBJ2-7	few	-	TRBV19	13	CASSPRGDSEQYF	TGTGCCAGTAGTCCGCGGGGGGACAGCGAGCAGTACTTC
TRBJ1-1	medium-sized	-	TRBV6-1	12	CASRDSHTEAFF	TGTGCCAGCCGGGACTCCCACACTGAAGCTTTCTTT
TRBJ2-3	-	-	TRBV4-2	15	CASSQDGGAADTQYF	TGTGCCAGCAGCCAAGATGGGGGGGCCGCAGATACGCAGTATTTT
TRBJ1-1	-	-	TRBV28	15	CASGVGWLMNTEAFF	TGTGCCAGCGGAGTAGGATGGCTCATGAACACTGAAGCTTTCTTT
TRBJ2-7	many	TRBD2	TRBV6-1	17	CASRGLAGGLSSYEQYF	TGTGCCAGCAGGGGACTAGCGGGGGGCCTGAGCTCCTACGAGCAGTACTTC
TRBJ1-2	many	TRBD1	TRBV28	15	CASSLVPFPGQGYTF	TGTGCCAGCAGTTTGGTCCCCTTTCCGGGACAGGGCTACACCTTC
TRBJ1-4	many	TRBD1	TRBV29-1	14	CSVVSGQGNEKLFF	TGCAGCGTTGTCTCGGGACAGGGTAATGAAAAACTGTTTTTT
TRBJ1-6	many	-	TRBV9	13	CASSVAHEGPLHF	TGTGCCAGCAGCGTAGCCCATGAGGGACCCCTCCACTTT
TRBJ2-1	many	-	TRBV27	15	CASSLRKSSYNEQFF	TGTGCCAGCAGTTTGCGGAAAAGCTCCTACAATGAGCAGTTCTTC
TRBJ2-7	many	TRBD2	TRBV12-3/TRBV12-4	18	CASSWEPDRTSRTYEQYF	TGTGCCAGCAGTTGGGAACCGGACCGGACTAGCCGAACCTACGAGCAGTACTTC
TRBJ2-7	medium-sized	-	TRBV6-1	11	CASRQNYEQYF	TGTGCCAGCAGGCAGAACTACGAGCAGTACTTC
TRBJ2-7	many	TRBD1	TRBV27	16	CASSSNRDRRSYEQYF	TGTGCCAGCAGCTCTAACCGGGACAGGAGGTCCTACGAGCAGTACTTC
TRBJ2-3	many	TRBD2	TRBV7-2	21	CASSLGTGLAGGITSTDTQYF	TGTGCCAGCAGCTTAGGAACGGGACTAGCGGGGGGAATTACTAGCACAGATACGCAGTATTTT